This paragraph covers one T cell receptor (beta chain) sequence. CD45RO-negative CD8 cells positively selected for CCR7 made up the naive population, which excluded terminally differentiated effector memory CD45RA+ cells. Every one of the donors was a Caucasian adult that lived in Nashville, Tennessee. Only in-frame clones appear in the TCRdb table, and some are missing; sequencing was by immunoSEQ multiplex PCR. The top ten hold roughly 1.8% of the sample, which has around 2.1 million clones, approximately 94% seen once. The data derive from a study of shared clonotypes between healthy human individuals. This receptor was taken from a man between 18 and 29 years old in good health. Some clones in this sample may be carry-over from other donors' samples. Sequenced sample: naive CD8+ T cells from PBMCs.

The CDR3 loop reads CASTIVPANTEAFF. CDR3 DNA: TGTGCCAGCACTATAGTGCCGGCGAACACTGAAGCTTTCTTT. V is TRBV28 and J is TRBJ1-1; D uncertain. V was cut by 7 bases and J by 1 base, with 13 bases left in between. The CDR3 consists of 14 residues. Germline lookup yields CDR1 MDHEN and CDR2 SYDVKM.